Following are 27 T cell receptor beta chains from one sample sequenced in a study of blood T cells in healthy people across ages. Next came a second PCR, run for about 6 to 12 cycles, which used a sample-barcoded 5' primer along with a J-beta primer mix. TCRdb reprocessed the 5' RACE reads with MiXCR, giving one entry per CDR3 protein. This table has more than 1 million distinct CDR3 sequences, under 45% appearing once. The sequenced material came from blood. The receptors shown here come from a woman aged 60-70 years in good health.

J is TRBJ2-1 and V is TRBV20-1; 10 bases line up with TRBD2. V shed 4 bases and J 10 bases; nucleotides not matched to a gene: 13. Germline CDR1 reads DFQATT; CDR2 reads SNEGSKA (reference sequence). The CDR3 contains 15 residues. The CDR3 DNA reads TGCAGTGCTACAAGGACTAGCGGACCTTCTACGGAGCAGTTCTTC. Translating it yields CSATRTSGPSTEQFF.

J is TRBJ2-5 and V is TRBV27; D is ambiguous. V lost 4 bases and J lost 11, with 14 bases in between. The CDR3 runs 12 residues. The V gene's germline CDR1 is MNHEY and CDR2 SMNVEV (reference sequence). CDR3 region: CASSYFGNEQYF. The CDR3 coding sequence is TGTGCCAGCAGTTATTTTGGCAATGAGCAGTACTTC.

The chain links TRBV5-1 to TRBJ2-5; weak D call: TRBD1 (5 bases). V gave up 0 bases and J gave up 3 bases, with 15 bases separating them. This CDR3 is 16 amino acids long. CDR1 is SGHRS and CDR2 is YFSETQ in the germline V gene. The CDR3 region is CASSLGQGTLEETQYF. CDR3 bases: TGCGCCAGCAGCTTGGGCCAGGGCACCTTAGAAGAGACCCAGTACTTC.

The table lists this clonotype with a few counts. This chain connects TRBV4-1 to TRBJ2-1; no reliable D call. In germline, CDR1 is MGHRA, CDR2 YSYEKL. V lost 1 base, J lost 9 bases, and 13 bases lay in between. The CDR3 spans 14 residues. Here the CDR3 reads CASSQVSLVSEQFF. CDR3 bases: TGCGCCAGCAGCCAAGTGTCCCTAGTAAGTGAGCAGTTCTTC.

This clonotype appeared a few times. The V gene is TRBV7-2, the J gene TRBJ2-1; TRBD2 agrees at 10 bases. V lost 1 base and J lost 7; bases outside the gene matches: 10. The CDR3 is made up of 17 amino acids. The V gene's germline CDR1 is SGHTA and CDR2 FQGNSA. The CDR3 loop reads CASSLERTSGPYNEQFF. For the CDR3, the DNA is TGTGCCAGCAGCTTAGAGAGGACTAGCGGACCTTATAATGAGCAGTTCTTC.

For this clonotype: This may be a read error: a much more frequent sequence differs by one nucleotide. The chain combines TRBV27 with TRBJ2-7, with TRBD2 matching 8 bases. Near its end, the DNA agrees better with TRBJ2-5, so the J call may be wrong. CDR1 and CDR2 from the germline V gene are MNHEY and SMNVEV (reference sequence). The CDR3 runs to 15 residues. The CDR3 sequence is CASSPVAGWGETQYF. The DNA for the CDR3 is TGTGCCAGCAGTCCGGTAGCGGGGTGGGGAGAGACCCAGTACTTC.

The rearrangement joins TRBV4-2 to TRBJ2-1; D could derive from TRBD1 or TRBD2 (5 bases each). The CDR3 covers 15 residues. Between the trimmed V and J ends, which lost 1 base and 3 bases, there was a span of 10 bases. Per germline, CDR1 LGHNA and CDR2 YNFKEQ. CDR3 bases: TGTGCCAGCAGCCAAGGGGGGACGGACTACAATGAGCAGTTCTTC. It translates to CASSQGGTDYNEQFF.

This clonotype was found a few times. The rearrangement uses TRBV20-1 and TRBJ2-7; D unresolved. This CDR3 is 12 amino acids long. The V end lost 3 bases, the J end lost 2 bases, and 8 bases lay between the germline ends. In germline, CDR1 is DFQATT, CDR2 SNEGSKA (reference sequence). CDR3 in amino acids: CSASTGPYEQYF. Written as DNA, the CDR3 is TGCAGTGCTAGCACCGGACCCTACGAGCAGTACTTC.

The chain couples TRBV29-1 to TRBJ2-5; TRBD1 matches at 10 bases. The last part of the DNA fits TRBJ2-7 better; the J call may be wrong. This CDR3 region has 13 residues. CDR1 is SQVTM and CDR2 is ANQGSEA in the germline V gene. DNA for the CDR3: TGCAGCGTTTCCCTGGGACAGGGGAACGAGCAGTACTTC. Amino acid sequence: CSVSLGQGNEQYF.

This clonotype turned up a few times. The J gene is TRBJ2-7, the V gene TRBV12-3 or TRBV12-4; no clear D. This CDR3 contains 11 residues. The V and J ends lost 2 bases and 6 bases respectively, with 5 bases between them. The CDR3 bases are TGTGCCAGCAGTTTACAGACCGAGCAGTACTTC. This translates into CASSLQTEQYF.

This clonotype was counted only a few times. The chain is built from TRBV14 and TRBJ2-7; 11 bases align to TRBD2. Trimming at V came to 1 base and at J to 8 bases, leaving 1 base not matched to a gene. This CDR3 spans 13 amino acids. CDR1 is SGHDN and CDR2 is FVKESK in the germline V gene. DNA of the CDR3: TGTGCCAGCAGCCAAGGACTAGCGGGAAAGCAGTACTTC. Translated, it gives CASSQGLAGKQYF.

This clonotype was picked up a small number of times. The chain links TRBV3-1 to TRBJ1-1; D is unclear. This CDR3 contains 14 residues. With 6 bases removed from V and 0 bases from J, the gap between germline ends came to 11 bases. Germline CDR1 LGHDT, CDR2 YNNKEL (reference sequence). The DNA of the CDR3 is TGTGCCAGCAGGCCCGCCGGGCTGAACACTGAAGCTTTCTTT. Translation gives CASRPAGLNTEAFF.

This clonotype was counted between two and nine times. The chain uses TRBV2 and TRBJ2-7; 12 positions match TRBD2. V gave up 7 bases and J gave up 3 bases; unmatched junction bases: 7. This CDR3 is 15 amino acids long. Germline CDR1 reads SNHLY; CDR2 reads FYNNEI. This chain's CDR3 is CASILGLAGFYEQYF. The DNA for the CDR3 is TGTGCCAGCATCCTGGGACTAGCGGGTTTCTACGAGCAGTACTTC.

This chain connects TRBV27 to TRBJ1-1; D gene ambiguous. Germline CDR1 is MNHEY and CDR2 is SMNVEV (reference sequence). The V end lost 4 bases, the J end lost 0 bases, and 9 bases lay between the germline ends. CDR3 length: 14 residues. The CDR3 here is CASSSADLNTEAFF. The CDR3 DNA follows: TGTGCCAGCAGTTCGGCAGACTTGAACACTGAAGCTTTCTTT.

This chain links TRBV29-1 with TRBJ2-7; unclear D gene. This CDR3 comprises 14 residues. V was shortened by 4 bases and J by 0 bases, with 13 bases between the two germline ends. The germline V gene encodes CDR1 SQVTM and CDR2 ANQGSEA. The CDR3 sequence is CSVVTTLSSYEQYF. CDR3 nucleotides: TGCAGCGTTGTGACGACCCTCAGCTCCTACGAGCAGTACTTC.

Comments on this clonotype: The junction departs from germline at one end; a sequencing error may be responsible. J is TRBJ1-2 and V is TRBV4-1; no firm D call. The CDR3 sequence is 13 residues long. Germline V gene data show CDR1 as MGHRA and CDR2 as YSYEKL. DNA of the CDR3: TGCGTCAGCAGCCAAGAGGCAGGAGATGGCTACACCTTC. Its translation is CVSSQEAGDGYTF.

J is TRBJ1-2 and V is TRBV6-5; D is uncertain. V lost 7 bases and J 3 bases, leaving 12 bases between the germline ends. CDR3 length: 13 residues. CDR1 MNHEY and CDR2 SVGAGI come from the germline V gene. The CDR3 is CASTTTKDYGYTF. The CDR3 DNA is TGTGCCAGCACTACGACCAAAGACTATGGCTACACCTTC.

The chain is built from TRBV12-3 or TRBV12-4 and TRBJ2-2; TRBD2 agrees at 7 bases. With V trimmed by 3 bases and J by 6 bases, 7 bases remained unmatched. There are 15 residues in the CDR3. CDR3 amino acids: CASSLGGVRPGELFF. The CDR3 coding sequence is TGTGCCAGCAGTTTGGGGGGGGTCAGGCCCGGGGAGCTGTTTTTT.

The V gene is TRBV27, the J gene TRBJ2-7, with 10 bases lining up with TRBD1. This CDR3 has 12 amino acids. With V trimmed by 10 bases and J by 5 bases, 5 bases remained unmatched. The V gene's germline CDR1 is MNHEY and CDR2 SMNVEV (reference sequence). The CDR3 spells CAIGTGANEQYF. CDR3 DNA: TGTGCCATAGGGACAGGGGCCAACGAGCAGTACTTC.

This clonotype was counted between two and nine times. The chain combines TRBV3-1 with TRBJ2-4, with D unclear. Germline CDR1 LGHDT, CDR2 YNNKEL (reference sequence). The length of the CDR3 is 12 residues. V was clipped by 3 bases and J by 9 bases, with 9 bases between them. Written as DNA, the CDR3 is TGTGCCAGCAGCCACCCACGAGGCATTCAGTACTTC. It codes for CASSHPRGIQYF.

This clonotype came up a few times. This chain connects TRBV15 to TRBJ1-5, with a possible D match to TRBD1 (5 bases). V lost 8 bases, J lost 6 bases, and 14 bases lay in between. CDR1 is LNHNV and CDR2 is YYDKDF in the germline V gene (reference sequence). The CDR3 length is 13 residues. The CDR3 bases are TGTGCCACCGGGGGGGGGTTGGGTCAGCCCCAGCATTTT. Residues: CATGGGLGQPQHF.

The chain employs TRBV6-1 and TRBJ2-5; no definite D call. This CDR3 contains 13 residues. Germline assignment: CDR1 MNHNS and CDR2 SASEGT. Trimming removed 8 bases from V and 0 bases from J, with 10 bases in between. DNA of the CDR3: TGTGCCAGCGTCCCAAAAAACCAAGAGACCCAGTACTTC. This codes for CASVPKNQETQYF.

CDR3 coding DNA: TGCAGTGCTAGTCCACAGGTCATCTCCTATAATTCACCCCTCCACTTT. Its protein is CSASPQVISYNSPLHF. This sequence joins TRBV20-1 and TRBJ1-6, with D possibly being TRBD1 (5 bases). CDR1 DFQATT and CDR2 SNEGSKA come from the germline V gene (reference sequence). With 3 bases removed from V and 0 bases from J, the gap between germline ends came to 12 bases. CDR3 size: 16 residues.

This chain links TRBV5-1 with TRBJ2-5; the match to TRBD1 covers 8 bases. TRBJ2-7 matches the DNA end more closely, so the J call is doubtful. CDR1 and CDR2 (germline): SGHRS, YFSETQ. CDR3 length equals 15 residues. CDR3 region: CASSLAMQGAFEQYF. The DNA for the CDR3 is TGCGCCAGCAGCTTGGCCATGCAGGGGGCGTTCGAGCAGTACTTC.

The chain employs TRBV7-9 and TRBJ2-1, with 7 bases lining up with TRBD2. The DNA end lines up better with TRBJ2-7; the J call may be wrong. CDR1 and CDR2 from the germline V gene are SEHNR and FQNEAQ (reference sequence). The CDR3 is made up of 16 amino acids. CDR3 coding DNA: TGTGCCAGCAGCTTCTATAGCGGGCCTACCTACAAGGAGCAGTACTTC. Translation: CASSFYSGPTYKEQYF.

The chain combines TRBV20-1 with TRBJ2-5; 13 bases are shared with TRBD2. Judging by the DNA end, TRBJ2-7 fits better; the J call may be wrong. There are 14 residues in the CDR3. Germline V lookup: CDR1 DFQATT, CDR2 SNEGSKA (reference sequence). The DNA of the CDR3 is TGCAGTGCTAGGGGACTAGCGGGGAATTACGAGCAGTACTTC. It encodes CSARGLAGNYEQYF.

There are a few counts of this clonotype. The chain combines TRBV27 with TRBJ1-2; 9 nucleotides match TRBD1. Germline V CDR1 and CDR2: MNHEY, SMNVEV (reference sequence). V lost 5 bases and J lost 8; bases outside the gene matches: 9. This CDR3 region has 14 residues. This CDR3 is CASSLGQGVSGYTF. CDR3 nucleotides: TGTGCCAGCAGTCTGGGACAGGGTGTCTCCGGCTACACCTTC.